A selection of T cell receptor beta chains follows, all from one sample in a study of response to subunit inactivated influenza vaccine. TCRdb passed the RT-PCR reads through MiXCR, listing each CDR3 protein once. The table records hundreds of thousands of distinct CDR3 sequences, about an eighth of them present only once. The specimen was PBMCs from blood, collected on the day of vaccination. These TCRs come from a man in his fifties or sixties who received an inactivated influenza vaccine. Both conserved end residues are trimmed from each CDR3. Each record gives: clone size, V gene, J gene, D gene, CDR3 protein. The D gene is left open where the match is weak. Size values are once, few and many counts, or a class for expanded clones, and some rows have none.

size: -; V: TRBV5-6; J: TRBJ1-1; D: TRBD1; CDR3: ASSSRDRIRDNTEAF
size: many; V: TRBV20-1; J: TRBJ1-1; D: -; CDR3: SASSGVNTEAF
size: few; V: TRBV20-1; J: TRBJ2-5; D: -; CDR3: SARFVGRETQY
size: -; V: TRBV27; J: TRBJ1-4; D: -; CDR3: ASSLRRGGEKLF
size: -; V: TRBV12-3/TRBV12-4; J: TRBJ1-5; D: -; CDR3: ASSSLPGSTQH
size: -; V: TRBV29-1; J: TRBJ1-2; D: -; CDR3: SVAISGGRYGYT
size: -; V: TRBV20-1; J: TRBJ1-2; D: -; CDR3: SARPDGGGTYGYT
size: -; V: TRBV5-5; J: TRBJ1-2; D: -; CDR3: ASSRTVPNYGYT
size: few; V: TRBV20-1; J: TRBJ1-2; D: -; CDR3: SARDTDRLARGYT
size: -; V: TRBV12-3/TRBV12-4; J: TRBJ2-5; D: TRBD1; CDR3: ASSGTGGAETQY
size: -; V: TRBV10-3; J: TRBJ2-2; D: -; CDR3: AISEVSVANTGELF
size: many; V: TRBV25-1; J: TRBJ1-2; D: -; CDR3: ASSYQSYGYT
size: -; V: TRBV7-9; J: TRBJ2-7; D: -; CDR3: ASGWGRENEQY
size: few; V: TRBV29-1; J: TRBJ1-1; D: TRBD1; CDR3: SVWDRVGNTEAF
size: few; V: TRBV28; J: TRBJ2-4; D: -; CDR3: ASTAVEAKNIQY
size: few; V: TRBV5-5; J: TRBJ1-6; D: -; CDR3: ASSLEGEAYNSPLH
size: -; V: TRBV12-3/TRBV12-4; J: TRBJ2-2; D: -; CDR3: ASGTLQGAELF
size: -; V: TRBV7-2; J: TRBJ2-7; D: -; CDR3: ASSSNRQSYEQY
size: -; V: TRBV6-1; J: TRBJ2-7; D: TRBD1; CDR3: ASSNIQGAYSYEQY
size: few; V: TRBV2; J: TRBJ1-6; D: -; CDR3: ASSELSSMSDSPLH
size: many; V: TRBV7-2; J: TRBJ2-3; D: -; CDR3: ASSLGYYSTDTQY
size: -; V: TRBV7-3; J: TRBJ2-5; D: TRBD2; CDR3: ASSASGSSKTQY
size: -; V: TRBV15; J: TRBJ2-3; D: TRBD1; CDR3: ATSSQGYRTDTQY
size: few; V: TRBV4-3; J: TRBJ1-2; D: -; CDR3: ASSQDQGYGYT
size: few; V: TRBV4-2; J: TRBJ2-2; D: -; CDR3: AISQESPGVVF
size: few; V: TRBV14; J: TRBJ2-1; D: TRBD2; CDR3: ASSQDLAGEQF
size: -; V: TRBV6-2/TRBV6-3; J: TRBJ2-6; D: -; CDR3: ASRLVGISSGANVLT
size: many; V: TRBV6-1; J: TRBJ1-4; D: -; CDR3: ASSPRVGEKLF